The source of this T cell receptor beta chain is a study of post-analysis software for immune sequencing data. Background on the study: As for disease course, relapsing-remitting, secondary progressive and progressive-relapsing multiple sclerosis were all included.

This CDR3 is 15 amino acids long. In germline, CDR1 is DFQATT, CDR2 SNEGSKA (reference sequence). V was cut by 3 bases and J by 5 bases, with 19 bases left in between. Whole-study results and caveats: Controls showed lower frequencies than patients for five or six TRBV segments, and TRBV5-6, TRBV5-1 and TRBV20-1 were among these.

Incorporated into the TCR beta cDNA libraries were unique molecular identifiers, which served to reduce PCR and sequencing biases. The T cell input of about 0.85 to 10 million gave roughly 500,000 cDNA molecules. TCRdb reanalysed the PCR reads using MiXCR and keeps one entry per CDR3 protein. The sample records more than 500,000 distinct CDR3 sequences, around 34% being singletons. To note about this clonotype: Its antigen is not known.

The source is a girl between 2 and 17 years old with multiple sclerosis. The chain uses TRBV20-1 and TRBJ2-5; D gene unclear. The sample comprised blood. CDR3 region: CSARVLGLSEETQYF. The CDR3 nucleotides read TGCAGTGCTAGGGTACTGGGGTTGTCGGAGGAGACCCAGTACTTC.